Below are 11 T cell receptor beta chains sequenced from a single sample in a study of T cells in localized non-small cell lung cancer. Profiling relied on immunoSEQ multiplex PCR, and the TCRdb table lists in-frame clones only, not all of them. The table records 2,200 or so clones, 20% to 25% of them present only once. The source material was lung tumor tissue, sampled before any cancer treatment. These receptors all stem from a man aged 35-69 years with stage III lung adenocarcinoma.

This clone is labeled as large (0.1 to 1%). The chain is built from TRBV19 and TRBJ2-7; a possible D gene is TRBD1 (7 bases). Trimming took 5 bases from V and 5 from J, leaving 10 bases between them. The CDR3 length is 12 residues. The germline CDR1 and CDR2 sequences are LNHDA and SQIVND (reference sequence). In DNA, the CDR3 is TGTGCCAGTAGTTCAGGGGGGCACGAGCAGTACTTC. This gives the protein CASSSGGHEQYF.

This clone was seen only a few times. The germline gene is not matched at one end of the junction; a read error may be the cause. At least one base is unread or ambiguous, so its residue appears as X. CDR3 coding DNA: TGTGCYAGCAGCCCGGGACTAGCGGCTCAAGAGACCCAGTACTTC. It specifies CXSSPGLAAQETQYF. The whole CDR3 protein is CASSPGLAAQETQYF. The chain employs TRBV11-3 and TRBJ2-5; TRBD2 matches at 11 bases. Germline V gives CDR1 SGHNT, CDR2 YENEEA. The CDR3 is made up of 15 amino acids.

Sample share makes this clone medium-sized. The chain links TRBV11-3 to TRBJ2-7; D remains ambiguous. Trimming removed 5 bases at V and 2 bases at J, with 13 bases between. CDR3 size: 14 residues. Germline V CDR1 and CDR2: SGHNT, YENEEA. The CDR3 region has the DNA TGTGCCAGCAGCCCCCCGGTAGGGCCCTACGAGCAGTACTTC. This translates into CASSPPVGPYEQYF.

This clone is deemed medium-sized (0.01 to 0.1%). CDR3 region: CASSSQKTSGRNTDTQYF. The CDR3 DNA reads as TGTGCCAGCAGCTCACAAAAAACTAGCGGGAGGAACACAGATACGCAGTATTTT. The chain carries TRBV11-3 and TRBJ2-3; 12 bases align to TRBD2. The CDR3 length is 18 residues. Trimming removed 4 bases from V and 2 bases from J; junction bases left unmatched: 10. Germline CDR1 reads SGHNT; CDR2 reads YENEEA.

The chain couples TRBV11-3 to TRBJ1-4, with 8 bases fitting TRBD1. The germline gives CDR1 SGHNT, CDR2 YENEEA. The CDR3 totals 15 residues. V trimming: 2 bases; J trimming: 8 bases; junction bases outside the gene matches: 7. The CDR3 sequence: CASSLPGQGNEKLFF. CDR3 nucleotides: TGTGCCAGCAGCTTACCCGGACAGGGAAACGAAAAACTGTTTTTT. Together with reference TRBV11-3 and TRBJ1-4, the CDR3 gives the full variable domain: EAGVVQSPRYKIIEKKQPVAFWCNPISGHNTLYWYLQNLGQGPELLIRYENEEAVDDSQLPKDRFSAERLKGVDSTLKIQPAELGDSAVYLCASSLPGQGNEKLFFGSGTQLSVL.

This clone appeared a few times. The chain joins TRBV18 to TRBJ1-5; D is unclear. Germline CDR1 KGHSH, CDR2 LQKENI. The CDR3 runs to 15 residues. V was trimmed by 2 bases and J by 3 bases, leaving 11 bases between them. The DNA of the CDR3 is TGTGCCAGCTCACCAACGAATCAGTTCAATCAGCCCCAGCATTTT. Protein product: CASSPTNQFNQPQHF.

This clone has a handful of counts. This chain links TRBV19 with TRBJ2-2; 8 bases align to TRBD1. Trimming cost V 5 bases and J 5 bases; bases outside gene matches: 4. Germline V lookup: CDR1 LNHDA, CDR2 SQIVND (reference sequence). The CDR3 loop spans 14 amino acids. CDR3 residues: CASSGWTGTGELFF. In nucleotides, the CDR3 is TGTGCCAGTAGTGGTTGGACAGGGACCGGGGAGCTGTTTTTT.

The V and J genes are TRBV10-1 and TRBJ2-7; 11 bases agree with TRBD2. Trimming removed 5 bases from V and 3 bases from J; junction bases left unmatched: 15. Germline V lookup: CDR1 WNHNN, CDR2 SYGVQD (reference sequence). The CDR3 consists of 18 residues. CDR3: CASSLSGGPTSGVYEQYF. The CDR3 DNA sequence: TGCGCCAGCAGTCTGAGTGGTGGTCCGACTAGCGGGGTCTACGAGCAGTACTTC.

The V call is TRBV7-5, the J call TRBJ1-1. TRBV7-5 constitutes a pseudogene. The CDR3 spans 15 residues. CDR3 nucleotide sequence: TGTGCCAGCAGCCCGGGAGAGTGGGGGGCCAGGGAAGCTTTCTTT. It codes for CASSPGEWGAREAFF.

This clone was counted between two and nine times. V is TRBV6-8 and J is TRBJ1-6; possible D gene TRBD1, 5 bases. This CDR3 spans 15 amino acids. Per the germline V gene, CDR1 is MNHGY and CDR2 is SAAAGT. V lost 6 bases and J 9 bases, leaving 18 bases between the germline ends. The CDR3 sequence: CASSLSSGAISPLHF. The CDR3 DNA follows: TGTGCCAGCAGCCTATCCTCTGGGGCAATTTCACCCCTCCACTTT.

By share, this clone ranks as medium-sized. The chain combines TRBV4-1 with TRBJ2-1; 15 positions match TRBD2. With 4 bases clipped from V and 0 bases from J, the junction kept 4 bases outside the gene matches. Germline CDR1 and CDR2: MGHRA and YSYEKL. The CDR3 totals 18 residues. As DNA, the CDR3 is TGCGCCAGCAGCCTTGGACTAGCGGGAGGGAGCTCCTACAATGAGCAGTTCTTC. It codes for CASSLGLAGGSSYNEQFF.